This entry lists 21 T cell receptor beta chains sequenced from one sample in a study of blood T cell repertoires in COVID-19. TCRdb's table, derived via immunoSEQ multiplex PCR, lists solely in-frame clones and lacks some. The sample includes some 40,000 clones, over 70% of them seen just once. Sequences were obtained from peripheral blood. These receptors all come from a man aged 70 or older with acute or convalescent COVID-19.

This clone was counted a single time. The chain is built from TRBV6-2 or TRBV6-3 and TRBJ2-1; a possible D gene is TRBD2 (7 bases). Germline lookup yields CDR1 MNHEY and CDR2 SVGEGT. This CDR3 spans 15 amino acids. The V end was cut by 6 bases, the J end by 5 bases, with 17 bases between. CDR3 amino acids: CASSPRGGTHNEQFF. The CDR3 nucleotides are TGTGCCAGCAGCCCAAGGGGGGGCACTCACAATGAGCAGTTCTTC.

The gene calls are TRBV5-1 and TRBJ2-5; 8 positions agree with TRBD2. V lost 3 bases to trimming and J lost 7 bases; unmatched junction nucleotides: 11. CDR1 is SGHRS and CDR2 is YFSETQ in the germline V gene. The CDR3 loop spans 15 amino acids. The CDR3 region has the DNA TGCGCCAGCAGCTCGAAAACCGGGGGGGCCGGGACCCAGTACTTC. Amino acid sequence: CASSSKTGGAGTQYF.

V usage is TRBV7-9 and J usage is TRBJ1-1; TRBD1 aligns across 9 bases. This CDR3 is built from 14 residues. Germline CDR1 and CDR2: SEHNR and FQNEAQ (reference sequence). Germline trimming cut 5 bases from V and 10 bases from J; bases unmatched to any gene: 11. CDR3 in amino acids: CASSAGTGSNGAFF. The CDR3 bases are TGTGCCAGCAGCGCCGGGACAGGGAGTAATGGAGCTTTCTTT. Full variable domain (rest looked up from reference TRBV7-9 and TRBJ1-1): DTGVSQNPRHKITKRGQNVTFRCDPISEHNRLYWYRQTLGQGPEFLTYFQNEAQLEKSRLLSDRFSAERPKGSFSTLEIQRTEQGDSAMYLCASSAGTGSNGAFFGQGTRLTVV.

Only one count was recorded for this clone. The chain uses TRBV4-2 and TRBJ2-1, with D perhaps TRBD1 (5 bases). Germline V gives CDR1 LGHNA, CDR2 YNFKEQ. There are 12 residues in the CDR3. The V end was cut by 10 bases, the J end by 2 bases, with 9 bases between. CDR3 sequence reads: CATGYTYNEQFF. Here the CDR3 DNA reads TGTGCCACAGGGTACACCTACAATGAGCAGTTCTTC.

This clone was seen once. The gene calls are TRBV5-5 and TRBJ2-3; TRBD2 matches at 10 bases. This CDR3 has 15 residues. With 0 bases clipped from V and 6 bases from J, the junction kept 4 bases outside the gene matches. Per the germline V gene, CDR1 is SGHKS and CDR2 is YYEKEE (reference sequence). The CDR3 nucleotides read TGTGCCAGCAGCTTGGCTAGCGGGGGTTTTGATACGCAGTATTTT. Amino acids: CASSLASGGFDTQYF. Using reference TRBV5-5 and TRBJ2-3 for the parts outside the CDR3, the full variable domain is DAGVTQSPTHLIKTRGQQVTLRCSPISGHKSVSWYQQVLGQGPQFIFQYYEKEERGRGNFPDRFSARQFPNYSSELNVNALLLGDSALYLCASSLASGGFDTQYFGPGTRLTVL.

This clone has only one observation. The chain is built from TRBV6-5 and TRBJ1-5, with no clear D. V was clipped by 7 bases and J by 3 bases, with 10 bases between them. The CDR3 consists of 13 residues. Looked up from germline, CDR1 is MNHEY and CDR2 is SVGAGI. Here the CDR3 DNA reads TGTGCCAGCAACCACGGTTCCAATCAGCCCCAGCATTTT. This encodes CASNHGSNQPQHF.

The chain employs TRBV7-3 and TRBJ2-5; 10 bases line up with TRBD1. V trimming: 0 bases; J trimming: 5 bases; junction bases outside the gene matches: 6. The CDR3 contains 16 residues. The germline V gene has CDR1 SGHTA and CDR2 FQGTGA. CDR3 DNA sequence: TGTGCCAGCAGCTTAACTGGACAGGGGGACTTGGAGACCCAGTACTTC. It translates to CASSLTGQGDLETQYF.

The chain links TRBV5-1 to TRBJ1-6, with D possibly TRBD1 on 6 matching bases. This CDR3 region has 14 residues. Germline values: CDR1 SGHRS, CDR2 YFSETQ. V lost 1 base and J 6 bases, leaving 8 bases between the germline ends. CDR3 sequence (DNA): TGCGCCAGCAGCTTGACAGGGATTAATTCACCCCTCCACTTT. This gives the protein CASSLTGINSPLHF.

Only one count was recorded for this clone. The rearrangement links TRBV19 to TRBJ2-2; 7 bases align to TRBD1. CDR3 length: 16 amino acids. Losses at the gene ends were 6 bases for V and 0 bases for J; bases not matched to a gene: 7. Germline values: CDR1 LNHDA, CDR2 SQIVND (reference sequence). Here the CDR3 DNA reads TGTGCCAGTAGCCGCCGACAGGGAACGAACACCGGGGAGCTGTTTTTT. Protein: CASSRRQGTNTGELFF.

The chain uses TRBV27 and TRBJ1-6; TRBD1 matches 9 bases. This CDR3 spans 14 amino acids. Germline V gene data show CDR1 as MNHEY and CDR2 as SMNVEV (reference sequence). Trimming took 5 bases from V and 7 from J; bases not matched to a gene: 3. The CDR3 region has the DNA TGTGCCAGCAGTAGGGGACAGGGAAATTCACCCCTCCACTTT. Amino acid sequence: CASSRGQGNSPLHF.

The CDR3 DNA follows: TGTGCCAGCTCACCCCAAAACTCTGGAAACACCATATATTTT. Encoded protein: CASSPQNSGNTIYF. This sequence joins TRBV18 and TRBJ1-3; no reliable D call. Germline CDR1 reads KGHSH; CDR2 reads LQKENI. Trimming took 3 bases from V and 0 from J, leaving 6 bases between them. The CDR3 is 14 residues long.

This clone was detected only a few times. This chain joins TRBV10-3 and TRBJ2-5, with 7 positions matching TRBD2. CDR1 is ENHRY and CDR2 is SYGVKD in the germline V gene. The CDR3 is 14 amino acids. The V and J ends lost 3 bases and 2 bases, in that order; junction bases with no gene match: 3. The chain's CDR3 is CAISDPGLQETQYF. The CDR3 DNA reads as TGTGCCATCAGTGACCCGGGACTACAAGAGACCCAGTACTTC.

The chain couples TRBV14 to TRBJ1-4; TRBD1 might be the D (6 bases). V was shortened by 0 bases and J by 8 bases, with 16 bases between the two germline ends. Per the germline V gene, CDR1 is SGHDN and CDR2 is FVKESK. The CDR3 runs to 16 residues. The DNA of the CDR3 is TGTGCCAGCAGCCAAGATGTGAGCAGGGGACGGGAAAAACTGTTTTTT. Its translation is CASSQDVSRGREKLFF.

The chain joins TRBV5-4 to TRBJ1-2, with D tentatively TRBD1 (5 bases). Germline loops: CDR1 SGHNT, CDR2 YYREEE (reference sequence). The V gene lost 5 bases and the J gene lost 5 bases, with 13 bases spanning the gap. The CDR3 has 13 amino acids. CDR3 bases: TGTGCCAGCAGAGGAGACAGTCCTTATGGCTACACCTTC. Translating it yields CASRGDSPYGYTF.

The chain uses TRBV28 and TRBJ1-1; no clear D gene. The V and J ends lost 3 bases and 8 bases respectively, with 10 bases between them. The CDR3 is made up of 12 amino acids. Germline CDR1 MDHEN, CDR2 SYDVKM. CDR3 loop: CASSLGEWEAFF. The CDR3 nucleotides read TGTGCCAGCAGTTTGGGCGAGTGGGAAGCTTTCTTT.

The J gene is TRBJ2-1, the V gene TRBV27, with 11 bases fitting TRBD2. The junction had 6 bases not matched to a gene; V was cut back by 4 bases and J by 4 bases. CDR1 and CDR2 from the germline V gene are MNHEY and SMNVEV (reference sequence). The CDR3 consists of 16 residues. CDR3 region: CASSSILAGAYNEQFF. In DNA, the CDR3 is TGTGCCAGCAGTTCAATACTAGCGGGGGCTTACAATGAGCAGTTCTTC.

This rearrangement joins TRBV4-3 to TRBJ1-6; D is perhaps TRBD1 (5 bases). Germline CDR1 reads LGHNA; CDR2 reads YSLEER. CDR3 length: 17 amino acids. V lost 0 bases and J 6 bases, leaving 15 bases between the germline ends. CDR3 sequence: CASSQEGPGGTNSPLHF. CDR3 in DNA: TGCGCCAGCAGCCAAGAAGGGCCGGGGGGGACTAATTCACCCCTCCACTTT.

The V gene is TRBV5-1, the J gene TRBJ2-5; 10 bases match TRBD1. V was pared by 2 bases and J by 5 bases, with 6 bases of the junction left unmatched. This CDR3 region has 15 residues. CDR1 is SGHRS and CDR2 is YFSETQ in the germline V gene. The CDR3 sequence: CASSFGTGVRETQYF. In nucleotides, the CDR3 is TGCGCCAGCAGCTTCGGGACAGGGGTCCGGGAGACCCAGTACTTC.

This clone was counted between two and nine times. Additional DNA sequences in this sample encode the identical CDR3. The V gene is TRBV27, the J gene TRBJ2-5; possible D gene TRBD1, 5 bases. The V gene's germline CDR1 is MNHEY and CDR2 SMNVEV (reference sequence). The CDR3 extends over 13 amino acids. Trimming pared 6 bases from V and 5 bases from J, leaving 13 bases between. The CDR3 region has the DNA TGTGCCAGCAGCCTGACAGAGATCGAGACCCAGTACTTC. Translation gives CASSLTEIETQYF.

The chain recombines TRBV5-6 with TRBJ1-6, with 9 bases that match TRBD1. Trimming at V came to 4 bases and at J to 5 bases, leaving 7 bases not matched to a gene. CDR1 SGHDT and CDR2 YYEEEE come from the germline V gene. This CDR3 is built from 16 residues. The CDR3 DNA follows: TGTGCCAGCAGCCTGACAGGGGGGCCTAATAATTCACCCCTCCACTTT. It specifies CASSLTGGPNNSPLHF.

This clone has just one count. The J gene is TRBJ2-7, the V gene TRBV28; tentative D call: TRBD1 (5 bases). V lost 7 bases and J lost 9, with 22 bases in between. The CDR3 extends over 14 amino acids. Germline CDR1 MDHEN, CDR2 SYDVKM. The chain's CDR3 is CASTEKSRVLRQYF. In DNA form, the CDR3 reads TGTGCCAGCACGGAGAAATCCAGGGTTCTGCGGCAGTACTTC. Drawing the rest from reference TRBV28 and TRBJ2-7, the complete variable domain is DVKVTQSSRYLVKRTGEKVFLECVQDMDHENMFWYRQDPGLGLRLIYFSYDVKMKEKGDIPEGYSVSREKKERFSLILESASTNQTSMYLCASTEKSRVLRQYFGPGTRLTVT.